This T cell receptor (beta chain) stems from a study of cytomegalovirus exposure and HLA in healthy donors. Study information: A preliminary data release comprised around 85 million unique TCRs obtained from HLA-typed donors. Study observations and caveats: For most TCR beta V segments, an earlier analysis put the productive rate at about 87% or about 30% of the time.

As concerns this clone: Its antigen is unidentified.

The CDR3 totals 13 residues. Germline V lookup: CDR1 MNHEY, CDR2 SVGAGI. The V end lost 4 bases, the J end lost 1 base, and 6 bases lay between the germline ends. The PCR made use of 60 Vbeta and 13 Jbeta primers. Clones were sequenced by immunoSEQ multiplex PCR, and TCRdb holds only the in-frame ones, with some missing. This sample has more than 90,000 clones, with 60% to 85% found just once. This sequence was found in a man aged 50-60 years in good health and CMV-seropositive. Specimen: PBMCs. The rearrangement uses TRBV6-5 and TRBJ2-3, with D possibly being TRBD2 (5 bases). The CDR3 coding sequence is TGTGCCAGCAGTTCCGGGGGCACAGATACGCAGTATTTT. Translating gives CASSSGGTDTQYF.